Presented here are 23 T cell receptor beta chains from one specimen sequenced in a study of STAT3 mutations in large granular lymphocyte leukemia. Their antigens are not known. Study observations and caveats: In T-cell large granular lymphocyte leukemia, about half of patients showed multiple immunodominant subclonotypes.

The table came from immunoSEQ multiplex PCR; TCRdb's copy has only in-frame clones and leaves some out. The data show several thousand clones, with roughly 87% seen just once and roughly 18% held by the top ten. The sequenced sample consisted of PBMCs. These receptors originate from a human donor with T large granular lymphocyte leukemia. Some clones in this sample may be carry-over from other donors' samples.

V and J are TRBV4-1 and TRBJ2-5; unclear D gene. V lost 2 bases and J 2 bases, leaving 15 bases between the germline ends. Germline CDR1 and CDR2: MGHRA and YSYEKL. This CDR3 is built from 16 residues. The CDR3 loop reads CASSQWQNKGQETQYF. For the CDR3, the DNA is TGCGCCAGCAGCCAATGGCAGAACAAAGGACAAGAGACCCAGTACTTC.

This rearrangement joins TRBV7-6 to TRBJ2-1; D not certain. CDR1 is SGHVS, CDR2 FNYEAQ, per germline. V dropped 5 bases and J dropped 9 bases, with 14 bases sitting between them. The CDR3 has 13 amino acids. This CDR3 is CASSPGPLGEQFF. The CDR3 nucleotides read TGTGCCAGCAGCCCAGGCCCCTTGGGTGAGCAGTTCTTC.

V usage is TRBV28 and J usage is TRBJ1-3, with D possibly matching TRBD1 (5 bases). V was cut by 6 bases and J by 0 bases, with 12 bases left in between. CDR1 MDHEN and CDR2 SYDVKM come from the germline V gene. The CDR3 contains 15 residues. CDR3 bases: TGTGCCAGCAGCTGGGACTCCTACTCTGGAAACACCATATATTTT. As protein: CASSWDSYSGNTIYF.

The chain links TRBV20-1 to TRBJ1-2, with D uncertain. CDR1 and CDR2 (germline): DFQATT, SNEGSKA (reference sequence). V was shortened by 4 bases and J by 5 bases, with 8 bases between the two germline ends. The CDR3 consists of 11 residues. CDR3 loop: CSATGSYGYTF. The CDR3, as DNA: TGCAGTGCTACGGGATCTTATGGCTACACCTTC.

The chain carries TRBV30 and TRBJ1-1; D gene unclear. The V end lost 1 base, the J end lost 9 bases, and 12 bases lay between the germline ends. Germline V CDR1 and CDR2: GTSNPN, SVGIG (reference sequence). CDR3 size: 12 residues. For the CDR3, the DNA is TGTGCCTGGAGTGCCGGGAATGTTCAAGCTTTCTTT. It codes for CAWSAGNVQAFF.

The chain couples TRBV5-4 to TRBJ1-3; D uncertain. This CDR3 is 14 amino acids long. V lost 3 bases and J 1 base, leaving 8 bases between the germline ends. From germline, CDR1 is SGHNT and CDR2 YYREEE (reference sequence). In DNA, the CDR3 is TGTGCCAGCAGCTCTGGATTTTCTGGAAACACCATATATTTT. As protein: CASSSGFSGNTIYF. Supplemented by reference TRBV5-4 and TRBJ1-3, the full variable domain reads ETGVTQSPTHLIKTRGQQVTLRCSSQSGHNTVSWYQQALGQGPQFIFQYYREEENGRGNFPPRFSGLQFPNYSSELNVNALELDDSALYLCASSSGFSGNTIYFGEGSWLTVV.

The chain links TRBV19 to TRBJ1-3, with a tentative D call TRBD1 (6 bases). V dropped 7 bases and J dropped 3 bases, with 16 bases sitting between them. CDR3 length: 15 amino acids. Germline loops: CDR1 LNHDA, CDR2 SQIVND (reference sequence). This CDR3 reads CASTEQGQIGNTIYF. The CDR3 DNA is TGTGCCAGTACCGAACAAGGACAGATTGGAAACACCATATATTTT.

The DNA of the CDR3 is TGTGCCAGCAGTTTATCGCCGGCTAGCTCCTATAATTCACCCCTCCACTTT. Its translation: CASSLSPASSYNSPLHF. The chain carries TRBV27 and TRBJ1-6; D remains ambiguous. The V gene's germline CDR1 is MNHEY and CDR2 SMNVEV (reference sequence). V lost 0 bases and J lost 0, with 9 bases in between. This CDR3 contains 17 residues.

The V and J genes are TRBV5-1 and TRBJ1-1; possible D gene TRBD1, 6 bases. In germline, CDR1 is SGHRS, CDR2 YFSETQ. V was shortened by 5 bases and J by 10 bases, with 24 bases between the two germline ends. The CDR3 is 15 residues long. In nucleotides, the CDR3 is TGCGCCAGCAGTCTTGGAACAGGGACCGCGCGAGTAGCTTTCTTT. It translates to CASSLGTGTARVAFF.

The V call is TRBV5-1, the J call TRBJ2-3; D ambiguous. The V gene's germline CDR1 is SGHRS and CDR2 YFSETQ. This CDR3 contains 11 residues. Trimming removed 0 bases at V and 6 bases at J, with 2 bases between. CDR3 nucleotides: TGCGCCAGCAGCTTGGGGGATACGCAGTATTTT. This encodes CASSLGDTQYF.

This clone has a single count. CDR3 residues: CASSLGMRAQRETQYF. CDR3 coding DNA: TGTGCCAGCAGCTTAGGTATGCGGGCCCAGCGGGAGACCCAGTACTTC. The chain recombines TRBV7-2 with TRBJ2-5; possibly TRBD2 for D (5 bases). This CDR3 spans 16 amino acids. Germline loops: CDR1 SGHTA, CDR2 FQGNSA. V was trimmed by 1 base and J by 5 bases, leaving 17 bases between them.

Written as DNA, the CDR3 is TGTGCCACCAGCGAAGTGGACACTGAAGCTTTCTTT. Translated: CATSEVDTEAFF. This chain uses TRBV15 with TRBJ1-1; D not resolved. The CDR3 is 12 amino acids. Germline V gives CDR1 LNHNV, CDR2 YYDKDF (reference sequence). V lost 5 bases and J lost 3, with 7 bases in between.

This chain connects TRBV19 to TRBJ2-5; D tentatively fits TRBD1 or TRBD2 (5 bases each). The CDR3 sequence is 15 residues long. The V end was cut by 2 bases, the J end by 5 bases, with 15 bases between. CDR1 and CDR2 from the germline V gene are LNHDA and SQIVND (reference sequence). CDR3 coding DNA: TGTGCCAGTAGTATAATCGACGGGGCAGGGGAGACCCAGTACTTC. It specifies CASSIIDGAGETQYF. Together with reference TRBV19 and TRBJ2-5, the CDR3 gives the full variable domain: DGGITQSPKYLFRKEGQNVTLSCEQNLNHDAMYWYRQDPGQGLRLIYYSQIVNDFQKGDIAEGYSVSREKKESFPLTVTSAQKNPTAFYLCASSIIDGAGETQYFGPGTRLLVL.

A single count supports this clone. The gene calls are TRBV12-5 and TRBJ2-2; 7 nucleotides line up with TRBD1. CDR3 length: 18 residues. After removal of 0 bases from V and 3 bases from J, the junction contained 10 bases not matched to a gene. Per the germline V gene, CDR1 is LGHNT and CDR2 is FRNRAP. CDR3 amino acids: CASGLVRGLDLDTGELFF. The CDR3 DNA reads TGTGCTAGTGGTTTGGTGAGGGGGCTCGACTTGGACACCGGGGAGCTGTTTTTT. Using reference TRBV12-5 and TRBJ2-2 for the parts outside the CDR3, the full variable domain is DARVTQTPRHKVTEMGQEVTMRCQPILGHNTVFWYRQTMMQGLELLAYFRNRAPLDDSGMPKDRFSAEMPDATLATLKIQPSEPRDSAVYFCASGLVRGLDLDTGELFFGEGSRLTVL.

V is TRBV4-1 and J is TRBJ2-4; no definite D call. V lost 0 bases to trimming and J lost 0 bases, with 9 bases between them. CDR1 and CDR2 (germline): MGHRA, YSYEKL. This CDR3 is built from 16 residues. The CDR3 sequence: CASSQDRTLAKNIQYF. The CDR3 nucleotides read TGCGCCAGCAGCCAAGATCGAACTTTAGCCAAAAACATTCAGTACTTC.

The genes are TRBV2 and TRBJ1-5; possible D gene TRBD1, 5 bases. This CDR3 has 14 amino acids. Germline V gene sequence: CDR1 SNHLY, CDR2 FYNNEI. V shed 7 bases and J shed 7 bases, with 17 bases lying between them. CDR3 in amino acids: CASNSGIIGQPQHF. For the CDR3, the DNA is TGTGCCAGCAATTCAGGGATTATAGGACAGCCCCAGCATTTT.

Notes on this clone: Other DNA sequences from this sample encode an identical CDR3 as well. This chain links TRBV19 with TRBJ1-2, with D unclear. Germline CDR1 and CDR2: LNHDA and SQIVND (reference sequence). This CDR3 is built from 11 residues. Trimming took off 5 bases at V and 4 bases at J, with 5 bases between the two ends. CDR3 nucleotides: TGTGCCAGTAGTCGAGGCTATGGCTACACCTTC. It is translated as CASSRGYGYTF.

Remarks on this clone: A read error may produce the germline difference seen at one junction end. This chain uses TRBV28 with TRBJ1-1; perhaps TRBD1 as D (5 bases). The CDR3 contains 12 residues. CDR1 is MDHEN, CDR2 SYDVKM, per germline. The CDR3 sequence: CASKIGGTEAFF. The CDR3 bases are TGTGCAAGCAAGATTGGGGGCACTGAAGCTTTCTTT.

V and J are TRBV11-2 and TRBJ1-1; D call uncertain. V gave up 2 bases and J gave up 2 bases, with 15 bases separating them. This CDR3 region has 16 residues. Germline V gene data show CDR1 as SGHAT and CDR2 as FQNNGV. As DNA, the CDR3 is TGTGCCAGCAGCTTACGCGGACGGAGCCTCAACACTGAAGCTTTCTTT. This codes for CASSLRGRSLNTEAFF.

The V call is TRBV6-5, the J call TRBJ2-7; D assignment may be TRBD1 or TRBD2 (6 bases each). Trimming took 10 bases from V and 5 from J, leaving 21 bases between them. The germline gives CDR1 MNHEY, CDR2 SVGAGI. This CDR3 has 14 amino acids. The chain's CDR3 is CATAQGGPNHEQYF. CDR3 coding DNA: TGTGCCACCGCACAGGGAGGCCCAAACCACGAGCAGTACTTC.

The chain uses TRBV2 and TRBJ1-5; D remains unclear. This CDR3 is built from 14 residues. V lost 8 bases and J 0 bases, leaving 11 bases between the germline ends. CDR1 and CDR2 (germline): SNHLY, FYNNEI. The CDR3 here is CASRGSYSNQPQHF. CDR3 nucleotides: TGTGCCAGCCGCGGGTCGTATAGCAATCAGCCCCAGCATTTT.

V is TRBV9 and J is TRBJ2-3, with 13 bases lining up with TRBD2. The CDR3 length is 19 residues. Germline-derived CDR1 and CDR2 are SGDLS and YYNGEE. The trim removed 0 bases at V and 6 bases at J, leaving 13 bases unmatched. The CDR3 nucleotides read TGTGCCAGCAGCGTAGTCCCCGGAGGACTAGCGGGAGTAACGGATACGCAGTATTTT. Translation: CASSVVPGGLAGVTDTQYF.

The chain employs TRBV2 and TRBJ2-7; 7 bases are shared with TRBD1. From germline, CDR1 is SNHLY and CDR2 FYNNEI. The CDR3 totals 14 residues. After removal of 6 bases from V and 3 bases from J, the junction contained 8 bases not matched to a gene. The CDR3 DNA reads TGTGCCAGCAGGCGCACGGGACAGAACTACGAGCAGTACTTC. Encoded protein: CASRRTGQNYEQYF.